Below, 26 T cell receptor beta chains from the same sample are listed, as sequenced in a study of cytomegalovirus exposure and HLA in healthy donors. Researchers ran the PCR with 60 Vbeta and 13 Jbeta primers. Libraries were prepared by immunoSEQ multiplex PCR; TCRdb keeps only in-frame clonotypes and omits some of them. Its table records over 55,000 clones. The sample was PBMCs. The source of these receptors is a male donor in good health and CMV-seronegative.

The chain uses TRBV30 and TRBJ2-1; 12 bases fit TRBD2. The CDR3 has 15 residues. J was trimmed by 6 bases and V by 3 bases; bases with no gene match: 6. Germline CDR1 is GTSNPN and CDR2 is SVGIG (reference sequence). CDR3 sequence (DNA): TGTGCCTGGAGGCTAGCGGGGGGGCCAGGCAATGAGCAGTTCTTC. Encoded protein: CAWRLAGGPGNEQFF.

The rearrangement joins TRBV9 to TRBJ1-2; 7 bases map to TRBD1. V was clipped by 3 bases and J by 3 bases; unmatched bases: 5. The CDR3 contains 14 residues. From germline, CDR1 is SGDLS and CDR2 YYNGEE. The CDR3 DNA sequence: TGTGCCAGCAGCGCCCAGCAGGGGGACTATGGCTACACCTTC. Amino acid sequence: CASSAQQGDYGYTF.

The V call is TRBV18, the J call TRBJ1-4; unclear D gene. This CDR3 is built from 13 residues. V shed 6 bases and J shed 0 bases, with 5 bases lying between them. The germline V gene has CDR1 KGHSH and CDR2 LQKENI. CDR3 coding DNA: TGTGCCAGCTCGAGGGCAACTAATGAAAAACTGTTTTTT. Encoded protein: CASSRATNEKLFF.

V usage is TRBV7-2 and J usage is TRBJ2-5; the match to TRBD1 covers 7 bases. The J call may be incorrect, as the DNA end agrees better with TRBJ2-7. This CDR3 has 15 residues. Germline V gene lookup returns CDR1 SGHTA and CDR2 FQGNSA. CDR3 bases: TGTGCCAGCAGCAAAATTCCGGGACAGTCCTACGAGCAGTACTTC. It yields the protein CASSKIPGQSYEQYF.

This sequence joins TRBV14 and TRBJ1-5, with 7 bases that match TRBD1. The ends lost 0 bases at V and 2 bases at J; junction bases unmatched: 10. Germline lookup yields CDR1 SGHDN and CDR2 FVKESK. This CDR3 region has 18 residues. The CDR3 loop is CASSQDLNGGQGNQPQHF. CDR3 nucleotide sequence: TGTGCCAGCAGCCAAGATCTAAATGGAGGACAGGGCAATCAGCCCCAGCATTTT.

CDR3 in amino acids: CASSDREGEQYF. In DNA, the CDR3 is TGTGCCAGCTCAGACAGGGAAGGCGAGCAGTACTTC. The chain recombines TRBV18 with TRBJ2-7, with 7 bases fitting TRBD1. The junction had 4 bases not matched to a gene; V was cut back by 5 bases and J by 6 bases. This CDR3 comprises 12 residues. CDR1 is KGHSH and CDR2 is LQKENI in the germline V gene.

Note on this clone: An end of the junction does not agree with germline; a read error may underlie this. CDR3 nucleotides: TGTGCCAGCAGAAGGACTACCTCCGACAATGAGCAGTTCTTC. It codes for CASRRTTSDNEQFF. The chain recombines TRBV27 with TRBJ2-1; D may be TRBD2 (6 bases). This CDR3 contains 14 residues. Germline CDR1 is MNHEY and CDR2 is SMNVEV (reference sequence).

Worth noting for this clone: Within the sample, other DNA sequences also encode this same CDR3. This chain uses TRBV28 with TRBJ2-7; D unresolved. The ends were cut back, 7 bases at V and 2 bases at J, with 15 bases in the middle. The CDR3 loop spans 14 amino acids. Germline lookup yields CDR1 MDHEN and CDR2 SYDVKM. The DNA for the CDR3 is TGTGCCAGCACAAGTGTATTCTACGCCTACGAGCAGTACTTC. Translation gives CASTSVFYAYEQYF.

CDR3 protein: CASSYTHANTGELFF. CDR3 bases: TGTGCCAGCAGTTATACTCACGCGAACACCGGGGAGCTGTTTTTT. J is TRBJ2-2 and V is TRBV6-5; D remains ambiguous. CDR1 MNHEY and CDR2 SVGAGI come from the germline V gene. The CDR3 contains 15 residues. V shed 3 bases and J shed 0 bases, with 8 bases lying between them.

The chain links TRBV27 to TRBJ2-7, with D hard to call. Trimming removed 2 bases from V and 2 bases from J, with 10 bases in between. This CDR3 is built from 14 residues. The V gene's germline CDR1 is MNHEY and CDR2 SMNVEV (reference sequence). Here the CDR3 reads CASSLKQSAYEQYF. In nucleotides, the CDR3 is TGTGCCAGCAGTTTAAAGCAGAGCGCCTACGAGCAGTACTTC.

This chain uses TRBV7-8 with TRBJ2-4; 8 positions agree with TRBD1. The CDR3 loop spans 15 amino acids. Germline lookup yields CDR1 SGHVS and CDR2 FQNEAQ. The V and J ends lost 5 bases and 3 bases, in that order; junction bases with no gene match: 6. CDR3 bases: TGTGCCAGCAGCCACGGACAGGGCGGCAAAAACATTCAGTACTTC. This gives the protein CASSHGQGGKNIQYF.

The chain links TRBV7-8 to TRBJ2-2, with TRBD2 matching over 13 bases. Germline V gives CDR1 SGHVS, CDR2 FQNEAQ. V gave up 5 bases and J gave up 9 bases; unmatched junction bases: 12. The CDR3 consists of 17 residues. The CDR3 reads CASSPFRLAGGRWELFF. The CDR3 DNA reads as TGTGCCAGCAGCCCTTTCCGACTAGCGGGGGGCCGGTGGGAGCTGTTTTTT.

This rearrangement joins TRBV9 to TRBJ2-3, with D possibly being TRBD2 (7 bases). Germline CDR1 SGDLS, CDR2 YYNGEE. V was trimmed by 3 bases and J by 8 bases, leaving 22 bases between them. The CDR3 sequence is 16 residues long. CDR3 sequence: CASSETAGASQGTQYF. In DNA form, the CDR3 reads TGTGCCAGCAGCGAAACCGCGGGGGCCTCGCAGGGTACGCAGTATTTT.

J is TRBJ1-2 and V is TRBV7-9; D is unclear. Germline CDR1 is SEHNR and CDR2 is FQNEAQ (reference sequence). Trimming left V 5 bases short and J 4 bases short, with 14 bases between. The CDR3 consists of 14 residues. For the CDR3, the DNA is TGTGCCAGCAGCCACGGGAGGGTTGGCTATGGCTACACCTTC. Amino acid sequence: CASSHGRVGYGYTF.

This rearrangement joins TRBV5-1 to TRBJ1-4, with TRBD1 identical over 7 bases. Germline CDR1 SGHRS, CDR2 YFSETQ. The V and J ends lost 4 bases and 3 bases, in that order; junction bases with no gene match: 3. The CDR3 spans 14 residues. DNA for the CDR3: TGCGCCAGCAGCCTGGACAGGCCTAATGAAAAACTGTTTTTT. Encoded protein: CASSLDRPNEKLFF.

For this clone: A read error may produce the germline difference seen at one junction end. The chain recombines TRBV30 with TRBJ1-6, with 7 bases lining up with TRBD1. Germline values: CDR1 GTSNPN, CDR2 SVGIG (reference sequence). The CDR3 runs 15 residues. CDR3 region: CAGSRGGADNSPLHF. The DNA of the CDR3 is TGTGCCGGGAGTCGAGGGGGCGCAGATAATTCACCCCTCCACTTT.

This chain connects TRBV20-1 to TRBJ1-1; no clear D. The CDR3 consists of 11 residues. CDR1 is DFQATT, CDR2 SNEGSKA, per germline (reference sequence). Trimming removed 3 bases at V and 6 bases at J, with 8 bases between. The CDR3 region is CSASRVPEAFF. The DNA of the CDR3 is TGCAGTGCTAGCCGCGTCCCTGAAGCTTTCTTT.

The chain combines TRBV5-1 with TRBJ2-1; 7 bases agree with TRBD2. CDR1 is SGHRS and CDR2 is YFSETQ in the germline V gene. The CDR3 totals 17 residues. V dropped 3 bases and J dropped 7; count of bases not matched to a gene: 16. The CDR3 nucleotides read TGCGCCAGCAGCTCGAAAGCCTCTAGCGGCCACATGAATGAGCAGTTCTTC. This encodes CASSSKASSGHMNEQFF.

The chain carries TRBV19 and TRBJ1-5; possible D gene TRBD1, 6 bases. This CDR3 is built from 15 residues. The V gene's germline CDR1 is LNHDA and CDR2 SQIVND (reference sequence). Trimming pared 5 bases from V and 4 bases from J, leaving 15 bases between. CDR3 amino acids: CASSLALTGNQPQHF. The CDR3 DNA reads TGTGCCAGTAGTCTCGCCCTGACAGGTAATCAGCCCCAGCATTTT.

This chain joins TRBV30 and TRBJ1-3; a possible D gene is TRBD1 (6 bases). Germline V gives CDR1 GTSNPN, CDR2 SVGIG (reference sequence). V was clipped by 2 bases and J by 0 bases, with 11 bases between them. CDR3 size: 15 residues. In nucleotides, the CDR3 is TGTGCCTGGAGTACGACAGGTTCCTCTGGAAACACCATATATTTT. It codes for CAWSTTGSSGNTIYF.

The rearrangement joins TRBV28 to TRBJ1-1; 8 positions agree with TRBD1. V shed 10 bases and J 4 bases; nucleotides not matched to a gene: 14. Germline V gives CDR1 MDHEN, CDR2 SYDVKM. There are 15 residues in the CDR3. As DNA, the CDR3 is TGTGCCAACAGACCGTACAGGGGGGTGTTCACTGAAGCTTTCTTT. Amino acid sequence: CANRPYRGVFTEAFF.

The CDR3, as DNA: TGTGCCAGCAGATTTGCGGATCAGCCCCAGCATTTT. Amino acids: CASRFADQPQHF. The chain uses TRBV7-9 and TRBJ1-5; D gene unclear. There are 12 residues in the CDR3. Germline loops: CDR1 SEHNR, CDR2 FQNEAQ (reference sequence). V lost 6 bases, J lost 5 bases, and 8 bases lay in between.

This rearrangement joins TRBV9 to TRBJ2-7; TRBD2 aligns across 9 bases. V gave up 4 bases and J gave up 6 bases; unmatched junction bases: 8. This CDR3 region has 14 residues. Germline V gives CDR1 SGDLS, CDR2 YYNGEE. For the CDR3, the DNA is TGTGCCAGCAGCCCCATAGCGGGGGCTTCCGAGCAGTACTTC. This encodes CASSPIAGASEQYF.

The J gene is TRBJ2-5, the V gene TRBV7-2, with TRBD2 matching over 9 bases. The trim removed 1 base at V and 9 bases at J, leaving 9 bases unmatched. From germline, CDR1 is SGHTA and CDR2 FQGNSA. This CDR3 contains 15 residues. The CDR3 nucleotides read TGTGCCAGCAGCTTAGGGCTAGCGGGGTTTTCGGCCCAGTACTTC. Residues: CASSLGLAGFSAQYF.

The rearrangement uses TRBV7-2 and TRBJ2-5, with D maybe TRBD2 (6 bases). CDR3 length: 13 residues. V lost 3 bases to trimming and J lost 5 bases, with 10 bases between them. In germline, CDR1 is SGHTA, CDR2 FQGNSA. The CDR3 DNA reads TGTGCCAGCAGCTTTTCCAGCGGGGAGACCCAGTACTTC. Encoded protein: CASSFSSGETQYF. Full variable domain (rest looked up from reference TRBV7-2 and TRBJ2-5): GAGVSQSPSNKVTEKGKDVELRCDPISGHTALYWYRQSLGQGLEFLIYFQGNSAPDKSGLPSDRFSAERTGGSVSTLTIQRTQQEDSAVYLCASSFSSGETQYFGPGTRLLVL.

The V and J genes are TRBV11-1 and TRBJ2-1; 11 bases agree with TRBD1. Germline lookup yields CDR1 SGHAT and CDR2 FQDESV (reference sequence). J gave up 5 bases and V 5 bases, and 11 bases lay outside the gene matches. The CDR3 covers 17 residues. CDR3 loop: CASSPRDRGATDNEQFF. The CDR3 bases are TGTGCCAGCAGCCCAAGGGACAGGGGGGCGACCGACAATGAGCAGTTCTTC.